Listed here are 27 T cell receptor beta chains from one sample, sequenced in a study of shared clonotypes between healthy human individuals. Assay: immunoSEQ multiplex PCR; the TCRdb copy retains only in-frame clones and omits some. The sample contains over a million clones, approximately 80% of which appear only once. Sequences were obtained from memory CD4+ T cells from PBMCs. Subset of the sample: CD45RA-negative fraction. These receptor sequences come from a man between 18 and 35 years old in good health. Some clones in this sample may be carry-over from other donors' samples.

The CDR3 sequence is CASSWGESPGTQYF. In nucleotides, the CDR3 is TGCGCCAGCAGCTGGGGGGAGTCCCCGGGGACCCAGTACTTC. V gene TRBV5-1 combines with J gene TRBJ2-5; tentatively, D is TRBD2 (6 bases). The CDR3 has 14 amino acids. V lost 3 bases and J lost 7, with 16 bases in between. Germline V gives CDR1 SGHRS, CDR2 YFSETQ. Combining the CDR3 with reference TRBV5-1 and TRBJ2-5 gives the whole variable domain KAGVTQTPRYLIKTRGQQVTLSCSPISGHRSVSWYQQTPGQGLQFLFEYFSETQRNKGNFPGRFSGRQFSNSRSEMNVSTLELGDSALYLCASSWGESPGTQYFGPGTRLLVL.

The chain has TRBV18 and TRBJ1-2; the D is unclear. CDR3 size: 13 residues. The germline gives CDR1 KGHSH, CDR2 LQKENI. V was shortened by 3 bases and J by 2 bases, with 7 bases between the two germline ends. As DNA, the CDR3 is TGTGCCAGCTCACCCGGCAAAAACTATGGCTACACCTTC. This translates into CASSPGKNYGYTF.

This chain links TRBV6-1 with TRBJ1-5; no clear D gene. Germline V gene sequence: CDR1 MNHNS, CDR2 SASEGT. V dropped 6 bases and J dropped 0 bases, with 12 bases sitting between them. The length of the CDR3 is 15 residues. CDR3 region: CASSLGRYSNQPQHF. As DNA, the CDR3 is TGTGCCAGCAGCCTAGGGCGGTATAGCAATCAGCCCCAGCATTTT.

The chain recombines TRBV19 with TRBJ2-7; TRBD1 matches at 7 bases. The trim removed 6 bases at V and 2 bases at J, leaving 22 bases unmatched. CDR1 is LNHDA and CDR2 is SQIVND in the germline V gene (reference sequence). The CDR3 covers 19 residues. The CDR3 sequence is CASSRLKRTGTAGTYEQYF. Here the CDR3 DNA reads TGTGCCAGTAGCAGACTCAAACGGACCGGGACAGCCGGGACCTACGAGCAGTACTTC. The full variable domain, completed using reference TRBV19 and TRBJ2-7, is DGGITQSPKYLFRKEGQNVTLSCEQNLNHDAMYWYRQDPGQGLRLIYYSQIVNDFQKGDIAEGYSVSREKKESFPLTVTSAQKNPTAFYLCASSRLKRTGTAGTYEQYFGPGTRLTVT.

This chain uses TRBV7-9 with TRBJ2-5; weak D call: TRBD2 (5 bases). The CDR3 length is 14 residues. Germline V lookup: CDR1 SEHNR, CDR2 FQNEAQ (reference sequence). The V and J ends lost 5 bases and 5 bases respectively, with 15 bases between them. The CDR3 sequence: CASSPPARGETQYF. For the CDR3, the DNA is TGTGCCAGCAGCCCCCCGGCCCGAGGGGAGACCCAGTACTTC.

The chain recombines TRBV5-1 with TRBJ1-1; possibly TRBD1 for D (6 bases). V lost 3 bases, J lost 2 bases, and 14 bases lay in between. This CDR3 region has 15 residues. Looked up from germline, CDR1 is SGHRS and CDR2 is YFSETQ. The CDR3 loop is CASSSLRTVNTEAFF. Written as DNA, the CDR3 is TGCGCCAGCAGCTCACTCCGGACAGTCAACACTGAAGCTTTCTTT.

V usage is TRBV9 and J usage is TRBJ2-3; D might be TRBD1 (5 bases). The V gene's germline CDR1 is SGDLS and CDR2 YYNGEE. V was pared by 4 bases and J by 2 bases, with 11 bases between. The CDR3 covers 14 residues. The CDR3 coding sequence is TGTGCCAGCAGCATCACAGGTGCCACAGATACGCAGTATTTT. It yields the protein CASSITGATDTQYF.

V is TRBV11-3 and J is TRBJ2-7, with D possibly being TRBD2 (5 bases). The CDR3 sequence is 13 residues long. Germline V gene data show CDR1 as SGHNT and CDR2 as YENEEA. V lost 0 bases and J 6 bases, leaving 9 bases between the germline ends. CDR3 nucleotides: TGTGCCAGCAGCTTAGATGGCGGGCCCGAGCAGTACTTC. Amino acids: CASSLDGGPEQYF.

The chain employs TRBV7-3 and TRBJ2-1; the match to TRBD2 covers 9 bases. Germline CDR1 is SGHTA and CDR2 is FQGTGA. The CDR3 is 16 amino acids. J was trimmed by 6 bases and V by 2 bases; bases with no gene match: 8. CDR3 bases: TGTGCCAGCAGCTTAGGGTCCCCAGCGGGAGGCAATGAGCAGTTCTTC. Encoded protein: CASSLGSPAGGNEQFF. Filled out from reference TRBV7-3 and TRBJ2-1, the complete variable domain reads GAGVSQTPSNKVTEKGKYVELRCDPISGHTALYWYRQSLGQGPEFLIYFQGTGAADDSGLPNDRFFAVRPEGSVSTLKIQRTERGDSAVYLCASSLGSPAGGNEQFFGPGTRLTVL.

This chain joins TRBV29-1 and TRBJ1-2; D not certain. The CDR3 runs to 12 residues. V lost 4 bases, J lost 6 bases, and 12 bases lay in between. Germline values: CDR1 SQVTM, CDR2 ANQGSEA. CDR3 nucleotides: TGCAGCGTTGTGGGCGGTGGAGATGGCTACACCTTC. Protein sequence: CSVVGGGDGYTF.

A remark on this clone: Within the sample, other DNA sequences also encode this same CDR3. This chain links TRBV7-3 with TRBJ2-3; no definite D call. Germline values: CDR1 SGHTA, CDR2 FQGTGA. The V and J ends lost 5 bases and 1 base respectively, with 7 bases between them. The length of the CDR3 is 13 residues. The chain's CDR3 is CASSLQGTDTQYF. CDR3 sequence (DNA): TGTGCCAGCAGCCTACAAGGCACAGATACGCAGTATTTT.

As for this clone: The junction departs from the called germline gene at one end, perhaps through a read error. The V gene is TRBV20-1, the J gene TRBJ2-4, with 7 bases aligning to TRBD2. The CDR3 loop spans 11 amino acids. CDR1 is DFQATT, CDR2 SNEGSKA, per germline (reference sequence). CDR3: CSARDKAGESF. CDR3 coding DNA: TGCAGTGCTAGAGATAAGGCGGGAGAGAGTTTC.

The chain couples TRBV2 to TRBJ1-5; D remains ambiguous. The V gene's germline CDR1 is SNHLY and CDR2 FYNNEI. CDR3 length: 15 amino acids. Deletions cut 2 bases from V and 4 bases from J, with 12 bases between. CDR3 amino acids: CASSEKLSNNQPQHF. In DNA, the CDR3 is TGTGCCAGCAGTGAAAAGTTAAGTAATAATCAGCCCCAGCATTTT.

This clone was seen more than once but under ten times. The rearrangement joins TRBV7-8 to TRBJ1-2; TRBD1 agrees at 11 bases. Trimming took 3 bases from V and 11 from J; bases not matched to a gene: 5. This CDR3 has 13 amino acids. Germline V CDR1 and CDR2: SGHVS, FQNEAQ. The CDR3 loop is CASSFGQGAVYTF. CDR3 bases: TGTGCCAGCAGCTTCGGACAGGGGGCGGTGTACACCTTC.

V usage is TRBV6-5 and J usage is TRBJ1-3; no reliable D call. Trimming removed 7 bases from V and 0 bases from J, with 13 bases in between. Per the germline V gene, CDR1 is MNHEY and CDR2 is SVGAGI. The CDR3 spans 15 residues. The CDR3 spells CASKKGGSSGNTIYF. DNA for the CDR3: TGTGCCAGCAAAAAGGGCGGAAGCTCTGGAAACACCATATATTTT.

This clone appeared once. This chain's CDR3 is CASSRTWGGPNTEAFF. The CDR3 nucleotides are TGTGCCAGTAGTAGGACCTGGGGGGGCCCGAACACTGAAGCTTTCTTT. The chain links TRBV19 to TRBJ1-1, with TRBD1 as a possible D gene (6 bases). Between the trimmed V and J ends, which lost 4 bases and 1 base, there was a span of 16 bases. The CDR3 is 16 residues long. CDR1 is LNHDA, CDR2 SQIVND, per germline (reference sequence).

The chain uses TRBV7-3 and TRBJ2-7, with D unresolved. V lost 0 bases, J lost 0 bases, and 6 bases lay in between. The CDR3 is 14 amino acids. Germline V CDR1 and CDR2: SGHTA, FQGTGA. Here the CDR3 DNA reads TGTGCCAGCAGCTTAACGCCTAGCTCCTACGAGCAGTACTTC. Protein product: CASSLTPSSYEQYF.

As for this clone: Other DNA sequences in this sample translate to the same CDR3. The rearrangement joins TRBV2 to TRBJ1-1; D uncertain. Trimming took 5 bases from V and 0 from J, leaving 7 bases between them. Looked up from germline, CDR1 is SNHLY and CDR2 is FYNNEI. The CDR3 length is 13 residues. The CDR3 DNA follows: TGTGCCAGCAGTCCCGAGATGAACACTGAAGCTTTCTTT. Its translation is CASSPEMNTEAFF.

Only a few counts were recorded for this clone. This sequence joins TRBV19 and TRBJ2-1; no definite D call. This CDR3 region has 15 residues. V was clipped by 6 bases and J by 9 bases, with 21 bases between them. CDR1 is LNHDA and CDR2 is SQIVND in the germline V gene (reference sequence). CDR3 amino acids: CASSNPQPPSFEQFF. The CDR3 DNA reads TGTGCCAGTAGCAATCCCCAACCTCCTAGTTTTGAGCAGTTCTTC.

This clone was detected only a few times. J is TRBJ2-7 and V is TRBV28, with 7 bases fitting TRBD2. V lost 5 bases and J lost 2; bases outside the gene matches: 9. The CDR3 sequence is 15 residues long. Germline CDR1 reads MDHEN; CDR2 reads SYDVKM. The CDR3 is CASSQEDAGAYEQYF. Here the CDR3 DNA reads TGTGCCAGCAGTCAGGAGGATGCGGGAGCCTACGAGCAGTACTTC.

This clone was detected only a few times. The V and J genes are TRBV6-1 and TRBJ2-3; D gene ambiguous. The V and J ends lost 2 bases and 4 bases respectively, with 10 bases between them. The germline V gene has CDR1 MNHNS and CDR2 SASEGT. This CDR3 spans 14 amino acids. Here the CDR3 reads CASSERQLPDTQYF. The CDR3 nucleotides are TGTGCCAGCAGTGAACGGCAGCTTCCAGATACGCAGTATTTT.

This clone was detected ten times or more. The V and J genes are TRBV6-5 and TRBJ2-1; D is possibly TRBD2 (5 bases). The V and J ends lost 2 bases and 9 bases respectively, with 14 bases between them. CDR1 MNHEY and CDR2 SVGAGI come from the germline V gene. The CDR3 length is 14 residues. Here the CDR3 DNA reads TGTGCCAGCAGTTACGACGCCAGACGGGGTGAGCAGTTCTTC. Its translation is CASSYDARRGEQFF.

This chain uses TRBV4-3 with TRBJ1-1; the D is unclear. There are 14 residues in the CDR3. The V gene's germline CDR1 is LGHNA and CDR2 YSLEER. V was cut by 0 bases and J by 4 bases, with 9 bases left in between. The CDR3 DNA follows: TGCGCCAGCAGCCAAGACTTGCGGGGCACTGAAGCTTTCTTT. Protein sequence: CASSQDLRGTEAFF.

This clone was observed a handful of times. The chain uses TRBV28 and TRBJ1-4; D remains ambiguous. Trimming cost V 7 bases and J 8 bases, with 8 bases left between them. Germline CDR1 and CDR2: MDHEN and SYDVKM. This CDR3 has 11 residues. This chain's CDR3 is CASNRREKLFF. CDR3 nucleotide sequence: TGTGCCAGCAACCGCAGGGAAAAACTGTTTTTT. The full variable domain, completed using reference TRBV28 and TRBJ1-4, is DVKVTQSSRYLVKRTGEKVFLECVQDMDHENMFWYRQDPGLGLRLIYFSYDVKMKEKGDIPEGYSVSREKKERFSLILESASTNQTSMYLCASNRREKLFFGSGTQLSVL.

This clone was counted many times. The V and J genes are TRBV6-5 and TRBJ1-1; 12 nucleotides align to TRBD1. The CDR3 contains 14 residues. Germline trimming cut 4 bases from V and 8 bases from J; bases unmatched to any gene: 5. The germline gives CDR1 MNHEY, CDR2 SVGAGI. The DNA for the CDR3 is TGTGCCAGCAGTTCCGGGACAGGGGGCTACGAAGCTTTCTTT. Residues: CASSSGTGGYEAFF.

Details on this clone: Additional DNA sequences in this sample encode the identical CDR3. This rearrangement joins TRBV5-1 to TRBJ2-7; D unresolved. The germline V and J ends were trimmed by 4 bases and 4 bases, with 9 bases remaining between them. CDR1 and CDR2 (germline): SGHRS, YFSETQ. The CDR3 runs to 12 residues. CDR3: CASSVPNYEQYF. The CDR3 DNA reads as TGCGCCAGCAGCGTCCCGAATTACGAGCAGTACTTC.

This clone was counted at least ten times. This CDR3 is also generated by other DNA sequences in the sample. This chain connects TRBV7-2 to TRBJ2-3; D perhaps matches TRBD1 (6 bases). The germline CDR1 and CDR2 sequences are SGHTA and FQGNSA. The CDR3 is 13 residues long. Trimming removed 7 bases at V and 3 bases at J, with 11 bases between. The CDR3 DNA reads TGTGCCAGCAAATCAGGGGTAACAGATACGCAGTATTTT. It is translated as CASKSGVTDTQYF.